This T cell receptor delta chain stems from a study of gamma-delta T cells after stem cell transplantation. The junction had 13 bases not matched to a gene; V was cut back by 1 base and J by 4 bases. Germline V gives CDR1 GEAIGNYY, CDR2 EKD. The CDR3 has 18 residues. TCRdb redid clone calling on the RT-PCR reads using CATT. The sample has about 2,100 delta-chain clones, roughly 2% seen once; the top ten hold 15% to 20%. This clone has a handful of counts. The likely explanation is a read error, given a far larger clone one base away. The sample carries other DNA sequences with the same CDR3. The clonotype was recovered from a human donor. It is not recorded whose cells these are; they may come from a transplant donor. Sequenced: gamma-delta T cells. The chain links TRDV2 to TRDJ1; 11 positions match TRDD3. CDR3 DNA: TGTGCCTGTGACACTGCCGATGGGGGATACGCGAAAGGCGATAAACTCATCTTT. This encodes CACDTADGGYAKGDKLIF.